Listed here are 21 T cell receptor beta chains from one sample, sequenced in a study of blood T cell repertoires in COVID-19. The method was immunoSEQ multiplex PCR; TCRdb's version includes in-frame clones alone and lacks a portion of them. The table has 180,000 or so clones, approximately 85% seen once. The sequenced sample consisted of peripheral blood. The source of these receptors is a woman in her fifties or sixties with acute or convalescent COVID-19.

This clone occurred a few times. The chain uses TRBV11-2 and TRBJ2-2; a possible D gene is TRBD2 (5 bases). Germline V gene sequence: CDR1 SGHAT, CDR2 FQNNGV. The CDR3 totals 13 residues. The V and J ends lost 8 bases and 4 bases respectively, with 11 bases between them. Here the CDR3 reads CASLLAGTGELFF. In nucleotides, the CDR3 is TGTGCCAGCCTCCTAGCTGGCACCGGGGAGCTGTTTTTT.

About this clone itself: The same CDR3 is also encoded by other DNA sequences in this sample. The chain couples TRBV19 to TRBJ1-2; TRBD1 matches 9 bases. With 3 bases clipped from V and 2 bases from J, the junction kept 4 bases outside the gene matches. The CDR3 totals 15 residues. CDR1 is LNHDA and CDR2 is SQIVND in the germline V gene (reference sequence). CDR3 residues: CASSIRQGVNYGYTF. DNA of the CDR3: TGTGCCAGTAGTATCAGACAGGGGGTAAACTATGGCTACACCTTC.

This rearrangement joins TRBV10-3 to TRBJ2-7; no firm D call. The germline V and J ends were trimmed by 0 bases and 4 bases, with 7 bases remaining between them. This CDR3 spans 13 amino acids. The germline V gene has CDR1 ENHRY and CDR2 SYGVKD. The CDR3: CAISESGLYEQYV. The CDR3 region has the DNA TGTGCCATCAGTGAGTCGGGCCTATACGAGCAGTACGTC.

The V call is TRBV19, the J call TRBJ1-2, with 9 bases matching TRBD1. The V segment lost 4 bases and the J segment 8 bases; nucleotides outside the gene matches: 8. The length of the CDR3 is 14 residues. CDR1 is LNHDA and CDR2 is SQIVND in the germline V gene (reference sequence). DNA for the CDR3: TGTGCCAGTAGTAGCCGGGACAGGGTATTAGGCTACACCTTC. This codes for CASSSRDRVLGYTF. The full variable domain, in which reference TRBV19 and TRBJ1-2 provide the parts outside the CDR3, is DGGITQSPKYLFRKEGQNVTLSCEQNLNHDAMYWYRQDPGQGLRLIYYSQIVNDFQKGDIAEGYSVSREKKESFPLTVTSAQKNPTAFYLCASSSRDRVLGYTFGSGTRLTVV.

This clone was picked up one time. The rearrangement joins TRBV29-1 to TRBJ2-1; 13 nucleotides align to TRBD2. This CDR3 has 15 residues. In germline, CDR1 is SQVTM, CDR2 ANQGSEA. Losses at the gene ends were 7 bases for V and 0 bases for J; bases not matched to a gene: 3. Here the CDR3 reads CSARTSGSSYNEQFF. CDR3 DNA sequence: TGCAGCGCGAGGACTAGCGGGAGCTCCTACAATGAGCAGTTCTTC.

The rearrangement uses TRBV28 and TRBJ1-4; D is ambiguous. V shed 5 bases and J shed 10 bases, with 8 bases lying between them. The CDR3 spans 11 residues. Looked up from germline, CDR1 is MDHEN and CDR2 is SYDVKM. Here the CDR3 reads CASSRLGKLFF. The CDR3 nucleotides read TGTGCCAGCAGTCGACTGGGAAAACTGTTTTTT.

The chain links TRBV7-9 to TRBJ2-7; a weak D match, TRBD1 (6 bases). V gave up 6 bases and J gave up 2 bases, with 14 bases separating them. CDR1 and CDR2 from the germline V gene are SEHNR and FQNEAQ (reference sequence). The length of the CDR3 is 14 residues. The CDR3: CASRPGDPPYEQYF. DNA of the CDR3: TGTGCCAGCAGACCAGGGGATCCTCCCTACGAGCAGTACTTC.

V is TRBV6-1 and J is TRBJ1-2, with D possibly matching TRBD1 (5 bases). Germline CDR1 is MNHNS and CDR2 is SASEGT. The CDR3 totals 14 residues. The V end lost 3 bases, the J end lost 2 bases, and 10 bases lay between the germline ends. CDR3 sequence: CASSDADRNYGYTF. The CDR3 nucleotides are TGTGCCAGCAGTGACGCCGACAGAAACTATGGCTACACCTTC.

The chain combines TRBV3-1 (or the pseudogene TRBV3-2) with TRBJ1-2, with D possibly matching TRBD1 (5 bases). Germline values: CDR1 LGHDT, CDR2 YNNKEL (reference sequence). V was trimmed by 1 base and J by 4 bases, leaving 16 bases between them. This CDR3 has 16 residues. CDR3 sequence (DNA): TGTGCCAGCAGCCAAGCGCCGCGGGGGGTAGGCTATGGCTACACCTTC. Amino acids: CASSQAPRGVGYGYTF.

This chain links TRBV19 with TRBJ2-5; 7 nucleotides line up with TRBD1. Germline CDR1 reads LNHDA; CDR2 reads SQIVND (reference sequence). After removal of 4 bases from V and 5 bases from J, the junction contained 4 bases not matched to a gene. The CDR3 runs 13 residues. CDR3 protein: CASSTRQGETQYF. CDR3 bases: TGTGCCAGTAGTACCCGACAGGGCGAGACCCAGTACTTC. The whole variable domain, filled in from reference TRBV19 and TRBJ2-5, reads DGGITQSPKYLFRKEGQNVTLSCEQNLNHDAMYWYRQDPGQGLRLIYYSQIVNDFQKGDIAEGYSVSREKKESFPLTVTSAQKNPTAFYLCASSTRQGETQYFGPGTRLLVL.

This clone was seen many times. This chain joins TRBV6-2 or TRBV6-3 and TRBJ2-7; D is uncertain. Germline loops: CDR1 MNHEY, CDR2 SVGEGT. The CDR3 consists of 11 residues. V was cut by 4 bases and J by 6 bases, with 7 bases left in between. In DNA, the CDR3 is TGTGCCAGCAGTTTGCGCGGCGAGCAGTACTTC. It specifies CASSLRGEQYF.

V and J are TRBV15 and TRBJ1-4; 7 positions match TRBD1. With 0 bases clipped from V and 5 bases from J, the junction kept 3 bases outside the gene matches. The CDR3 has 15 residues. Germline-derived CDR1 and CDR2 are LNHNV and YYDKDF (reference sequence). The DNA of the CDR3 is TGTGCCACCAGCAGAGATCCGGGACAGAATGAAAAACTGTTTTTT. Protein: CATSRDPGQNEKLFF.

The V and J genes are TRBV7-8 and TRBJ1-2, with 12 bases fitting TRBD1. The germline V gene has CDR1 SGHVS and CDR2 FQNEAQ. J lost 8 bases, V lost 4 bases, and 5 bases had no gene match. The CDR3 length is 14 residues. CDR3 amino acids: CASSSGQGAVGYTF. CDR3 nucleotide sequence: TGTGCCAGCAGCTCGGGACAGGGGGCTGTCGGCTACACCTTC.

The chain uses TRBV27 and TRBJ2-1; D gene unclear. The V gene lost 6 bases and the J gene lost 0 bases, with 15 bases spanning the gap. The length of the CDR3 is 16 residues. Per germline, CDR1 MNHEY and CDR2 SMNVEV (reference sequence). This CDR3 is CASRPHVSDSYNEQFF. For the CDR3, the DNA is TGTGCCAGCAGGCCCCACGTTAGTGACTCCTACAATGAGCAGTTCTTC.

V usage is TRBV28 and J usage is TRBJ1-2, with 8 bases fitting TRBD1. The V gene end was trimmed by 6 bases and the J gene end by 2 bases; junction bases not matched to a gene: 5. The V gene's germline CDR1 is MDHEN and CDR2 SYDVKM. The CDR3 covers 14 residues. CDR3 in DNA: TGTGCCAGCAGCCTGACAGGGGCCAACTATGGCTACACCTTC. Amino acid sequence: CASSLTGANYGYTF.

This clone was detected once. J is TRBJ2-1 and V is TRBV7-9; 7 nucleotides agree with TRBD1. Germline CDR1 reads SEHNR; CDR2 reads FQNEAQ (reference sequence). V lost 5 bases to trimming and J lost 4 bases; unmatched junction nucleotides: 2. The CDR3 contains 13 residues. CDR3 nucleotides: TGTGCCAGCAGCCGGGGACAGTACAATGAGCAGTTCTTC. Residues: CASSRGQYNEQFF. Together with reference TRBV7-9 and TRBJ2-1, the CDR3 gives the full variable domain: DTGVSQNPRHKITKRGQNVTFRCDPISEHNRLYWYRQTLGQGPEFLTYFQNEAQLEKSRLLSDRFSAERPKGSFSTLEIQRTEQGDSAMYLCASSRGQYNEQFFGPGTRLTVL.

This chain links TRBV4-1 with TRBJ1-6; TRBD1 matches at 7 bases. The CDR3 spans 16 residues. Losses at the gene ends were 3 bases for V and 7 bases for J; bases not matched to a gene: 9. Germline V gene data show CDR1 as MGHRA and CDR2 as YSYEKL. The CDR3 protein is CASSHRPGTANSPLHF. The CDR3 nucleotides read TGCGCCAGCAGCCACCGGCCCGGGACAGCAAATTCACCCCTCCACTTT.

V usage is TRBV15 and J usage is TRBJ2-5; 7 bases fit TRBD2. The CDR3 is 14 residues long. V shed 3 bases and J 2 bases; nucleotides not matched to a gene: 3. Germline V gene lookup returns CDR1 LNHNV and CDR2 YYDKDF (reference sequence). As DNA, the CDR3 is TGTGCCACCAGCAGGTCGCGGGGGCAAGAGACCCAGTACTTC. It specifies CATSRSRGQETQYF.

The rearrangement links TRBV18 to TRBJ1-1, with 7 bases matching TRBD1. Germline-derived CDR1 and CDR2 are KGHSH and LQKENI. The CDR3 spans 13 residues. V was clipped by 6 bases and J by 6 bases; unmatched bases: 7. CDR3 residues: CASSQGGEAEAFF. CDR3 sequence (DNA): TGTGCCAGCTCGCAAGGGGGCGAGGCTGAAGCTTTCTTT.

The chain recombines TRBV5-6 with TRBJ2-6; D is uncertain. The V gene lost 3 bases and the J gene lost 5 bases, with 12 bases spanning the gap. The V gene's germline CDR1 is SGHDT and CDR2 YYEEEE. The CDR3 has 15 amino acids. The CDR3 DNA follows: TGTGCCAGCAGCTCGACACCAAGCTGGGCCAACGTCCTGACTTTC. This encodes CASSSTPSWANVLTF. The whole variable domain, filled in from reference TRBV5-6 and TRBJ2-6, reads DAGVTQSPTHLIKTRGQQVTLRCSPKSGHDTVSWYQQALGQGPQFIFQYYEEEERQRGNFPDRFSGHQFPNYSSELNVNALLLGDSALYLCASSSTPSWANVLTFGAGSRLTVL.

J is TRBJ1-4 and V is TRBV5-8; 10 bases are a match to TRBD1. The ends lost 4 bases at V and 7 bases at J; junction bases unmatched: 4. Per the germline V gene, CDR1 is SGHTS and CDR2 is YDEGEE. The CDR3 has 14 residues. CDR3 nucleotides: TGTGCCAGCAGCGCCGGGACAGGGGCTGAAAAACTGTTTTTT. It encodes CASSAGTGAEKLFF.